A selection of T cell receptor beta chains follows, all from one sample in a study of tumor-infiltrating lymphocytes in primary liver carcinoma. TCRdb processed the multiplex PCR reads anew with MiXCR; each CDR3 protein has one entry. Of about 59,000 distinct CDR3 sequences listed, 60% to 85% are singletons. Sequenced input: liver tumor tissue from sampling region 2. The receptors derive from a man aged 35 to 55 with primary liver carcinoma and hepatitis B virus infection. Each CDR3 is given with its conserved first and last residue. The order of the fields is D gene, J gene, clone size, V gene, CDR3 DNA, CDR3 protein. D genes are given only for firm matches. Where a row states a size, it is once, few, many or the class of an expanded clone; other rows omit it.

D: -
J: TRBJ1-4
size: -
V: TRBV30
DNA: TGTGCCTGGAGTAAAACAGAAAATGAAAAACTGTTTTTT
CDR3: CAWSKTENEKLFF

D: -
J: TRBJ2-7
size: few
V: TRBV7-9
DNA: TGTATCAGCAGCACTACGGGCCCCCCATACGAGCAGTACTTC
CDR3: CISSTTGPPYEQYF

D: -
J: TRBJ2-7
size: once
V: TRBV5-1
DNA: TGCGCCAACAGCGAGCAGGGTGTAGAGTCCTACGAGCAGTACTTC
CDR3: CANSEQGVESYEQYF

D: TRBD1
J: TRBJ2-1
size: -
V: TRBV5-5
DNA: TGTGCCAGCTGCCCTGGACAGGGTTCCCACAATGAGCAGTTCTTT
CDR3: CASCPGQGSHNEQFF

D: -
J: TRBJ2-4
size: few
V: TRBV29-1
DNA: TGCAGCGTTAATAAAGGAAACATTCAGTACTTC
CDR3: CSVNKGNIQYF

D: -
J: TRBJ2-1
size: -
V: TRBV11-2
DNA: TGTGCCACCGGGCAAGACCGGCCAGCATACAATGAGCAGTTCTTC
CDR3: CATGQDRPAYNEQFF

D: -
J: TRBJ2-5
size: -
V: TRBV29-1
DNA: TGCAGCGTCAGACCCCGGGGGTACACCCAAGAGACCCAGTACTTC
CDR3: CSVRPRGYTQETQYF

D: -
J: TRBJ2-7
size: many
V: TRBV4-3
DNA: TGCGCCAGCAGCCAGGGACTGACATTCGAGCAGTACTTC
CDR3: CASSQGLTFEQYF

D: TRBD2
J: TRBJ2-5
size: -
V: TRBV11-2
DNA: TGTGTCAGCAATCAAACTCCTGGCGGGGGGAAAGAGAGCCAGTACTTC
CDR3: CVSNQTPGGGKESQYF

D: -
J: TRBJ2-7
size: many
V: TRBV6-1
DNA: TGTGCCAGCAGTGAAGAAACTGACCCTTCCTACGAGCAGTACTTC
CDR3: CASSEETDPSYEQYF

D: -
J: TRBJ2-5
size: -
V: TRBV11-2
DNA: TGTGCCATCAGCTTAGCGAGGTTAGGCCTGGGAAAAAAAGAGACCCAGTACTTC
CDR3: CAISLARLGLGKKETQYF

D: -
J: TRBJ1-5
size: -
V: TRBV7-9
DNA: TGTGCCAGCAGCGCAGTAGATCAGCCCCAGCATTTT
CDR3: CASSAVDQPQHF

D: TRBD1
J: TRBJ2-2
size: few
V: TRBV29-1
DNA: TGCAACGTTCCCTATTCCGACAGGGTGGGAGTGAACACCGGGGAACTGTTTTTT
CDR3: CNVPYSDRVGVNTGELFF

D: -
J: TRBJ1-1
size: few
V: TRBV29-1
DNA: TGCAGCGTTGAAGGGACGGGGACTGAAGCTTTCTTT
CDR3: CSVEGTGTEAFF

D: -
J: TRBJ1-1
size: -
V: TRBV28
DNA: TGTGCCAGCCGCGATCAGACCACTGGAGCTTTCTTT
CDR3: CASRDQTTGAFF

D: -
J: TRBJ2-4
size: -
V: TRBV12-3/TRBV12-4
DNA: TGTGCCGGCAGTTTATGGAGTGGGGCGGACATAGCCAAAAACATTCAGTATTTC
CDR3: CAGSLWSGADIAKNIQYF

D: -
J: TRBJ2-3
size: once
V: TRBV4-1
DNA: TGCGACAGCAGCCGAGTCGCGGGCGTCACAGATACGCAGTATTTC
CDR3: CDSSRVAGVTDTQYF

D: TRBD1
J: TRBJ2-5
size: few
V: TRBV6-6
DNA: TGTGCCAACAGTATCCGGGACAGGGGTACCCAAGAGACCCAATACTTC
CDR3: CANSIRDRGTQETQYF

D: -
J: TRBJ2-5
size: -
V: TRBV11-2
DNA: TGTGCCAGTAGCTTAACGGCAGGGGGCTCGGGAGGGACCCAGTACTTC
CDR3: CASSLTAGGSGGTQYF

D: TRBD2
J: TRBJ2-7
size: once
V: TRBV11-1
DNA: TGTGCCAGCAGTTTGGTTCCTAGCGGGAGATCCTACGAGCAGTACTTC
CDR3: CASSLVPSGRSYEQYF

D: TRBD1
J: TRBJ1-2
size: -
V: TRBV7-9
DNA: TGTGCCGGCAGATGGGACAGGGGGTTTCATGGCTACACCTTC
CDR3: CAGRWDRGFHGYTF

D: TRBD2
J: TRBJ2-1
size: -
V: TRBV4-3
DNA: TGCGCCAGGAGCCAGGAATTCGGGGGATTTATAGCGGGAGGGCCACATCATGAGCAGTTCTTC
CDR3: CARSQEFGGFIAGGPHHEQFF

D: TRBD2
J: TRBJ2-1
size: -
V: TRBV29-1
DNA: TGCAGCGTTACTTCTCGCGGGAGAGACAATGAGCAGTTCTTC
CDR3: CSVTSRGRDNEQFF

D: -
J: TRBJ2-1
size: -
V: TRBV7-9
DNA: TGTGCCAGCAGTGACAGATTATCCGACAACAATGAGCAGTTCTTC
CDR3: CASSDRLSDNNEQFF

D: -
J: TRBJ2-7
size: -
V: TRBV6-2/TRBV6-3
DNA: TGTGTCGGGTCGGCGGGTTACGGGCAGTACTTC
CDR3: CVGSAGYGQYF

D: -
J: TRBJ2-5
size: few
V: TRBV5-4
DNA: TGTACTAGCAGCTTGGCAGGGGTGGAGACCCAGTACTTC
CDR3: CTSSLAGVETQYF

D: -
J: TRBJ2-1
size: once
V: TRBV6-2/TRBV6-3
DNA: TGTGCCAGCAGTCGGGTTACCCCGTGGGATGAGCAGTTCTTC
CDR3: CASSRVTPWDEQFF

D: -
J: TRBJ2-3
size: -
V: TRBV29-1
DNA: TGCAGCGTTGATACGCGGACAGATACGCAGTATTTT
CDR3: CSVDTRTDTQYF

D: TRBD2
J: TRBJ2-1
size: few
V: TRBV12-3/TRBV12-4
DNA: TGTGCCAGCAGTCTCCCCAGTCTCGCGGGAGGGGAGGGCAATGAGCAGTTTTTC
CDR3: CASSLPSLAGGEGNEQFF

D: TRBD1
J: TRBJ2-5
size: -
V: TRBV29-1
DNA: TGTAGCGTTGAACACAGGGGGCTAGAGATCCAGTACTTC
CDR3: CSVEHRGLEIQYF

D: TRBD1
J: TRBJ1-1
size: many
V: TRBV14
DNA: TGTGCCAGCAGCCAAGATTCCCGGGACAGGTCGGAAGCTTTCTTT
CDR3: CASSQDSRDRSEAFF

D: -
J: TRBJ2-7
size: few
V: TRBV13
DNA: TGTGCCAGCAGCTCCTATACTTATTCGGGCGAGCAGTGCTTC
CDR3: CASSSYTYSGEQCF

D: -
J: TRBJ2-3
size: -
V: TRBV4-2
DNA: TGTGCCAGCAGCCAATTGGCGCTTCTAGTGGGAGCGATAGATACGCAGTATTTT
CDR3: CASSQLALLVGAIDTQYF

D: -
J: TRBJ2-1
size: -
V: TRBV11-1
DNA: TGTGCCAGCAGCTCCTCCTCTGTCCTCTTTTACAATGAGCAGCTCTTC
CDR3: CASSSSSVLFYNEQLF

D: -
J: TRBJ2-1
size: -
V: TRBV6-1
DNA: TGTGCCAGCAGAGACAGTGTGGTGAATGAGCAGTTCTTC
CDR3: CASRDSVVNEQFF

D: TRBD2
J: TRBJ2-1
size: -
V: TRBV11-2
DNA: TGTGCCAGCAGTTTAGCGGGCCCTGGGAATGAGCAGCTCTTC
CDR3: CASSLAGPGNEQLF

D: -
J: TRBJ1-1
size: -
V: TRBV28
DNA: TGTACCAGCAGTTTGACGGGGGGATACACTGAAGCTTTCTTT
CDR3: CTSSLTGGYTEAFF

D: -
J: TRBJ1-2
size: -
V: TRBV6-1
DNA: TGTGCCGGCAGCGGCAGCGATTATGGCTACACCTTC
CDR3: CAGSGSDYGYTF

D: TRBD1
J: TRBJ2-3
size: -
V: TRBV6-5
DNA: TGTGCCAGCAGTTACAGTCATATAGGGGGCCTCACAGATACGCAGTATTTT
CDR3: CASSYSHIGGLTDTQYF

D: -
J: TRBJ2-7
size: -
V: TRBV11-2
DNA: TGTGCCAGCTGCTTAACCGACGGAGCCTACGAGCAATACTTC
CDR3: CASCLTDGAYEQYF

D: -
J: TRBJ2-1
size: -
V: TRBV4-1
DNA: TGTGCCAGGAGCCAACGCTTAAGTGGCTACCAAGACTACAATGAGCAGCTCTTC
CDR3: CARSQRLSGYQDYNEQLF

D: -
J: TRBJ1-5
size: many
V: TRBV28
DNA: TGTGCCAGCAGTTTGACGCCTTACAATCAGCCCCAGCATTTT
CDR3: CASSLTPYNQPQHF

D: -
J: TRBJ2-7
size: -
V: TRBV11-2
DNA: TGTGCCAGCAGTTTAACCAACGGAGCCTACGAGCAGTACTTC
CDR3: CASSLTNGAYEQYF

D: -
J: TRBJ2-1
size: -
V: TRBV11-2
DNA: TGTGTCAGCAGCTCGACCGGGATTTTGCAGTTCTTC
CDR3: CVSSSTGILQFF

D: -
J: TRBJ1-1
size: -
V: TRBV11-2
DNA: TGTGCCAACAGCCCATCTAGGGGTTTGGTGAACACTGAAGCTTTCTTT
CDR3: CANSPSRGLVNTEAFF